The next 5 T cell receptor beta chains were all read from a single sample in a study of beta chain features in type 1 diabetes. Findings of the study overall: The study found moderately but significantly shorter TCRB CDR3s in all four CD4+ subsets of Type 1 diabetes patients.

The entirety of the isolated RNA underwent reverse transcription, so expressed TCRB transcripts were sequenced. Sequenced by immunoSEQ multiplex PCR; TCRdb stores in-frame clones only, minus some. The sample records hundreds of thousands of clones, over 11% being singletons. Their cognate antigens are unknown. Source material: naive CD4+ T cells from blood. These receptors all stem from a man aged 18 to 29 with type 1 diabetes.

V gene TRBV30 combines with J gene TRBJ2-2, with D tentatively TRBD1 (5 bases). The V end lost 4 bases, the J end lost 6 bases, and 12 bases lay between the germline ends. Germline assignment: CDR1 GTSNPN and CDR2 SVGIG (reference sequence). The CDR3 loop spans 13 amino acids. Here the CDR3 reads CAWTRDVAGELFF. The CDR3 DNA follows: TGTGCCTGGACCAGGGATGTAGCCGGGGAGCTGTTTTTT.

The table lists this clone with a few counts. The chain links TRBV5-1 to TRBJ2-1; TRBD2 matches 9 bases. V gave up 3 bases and J gave up 8 bases; unmatched junction bases: 6. The germline V gene has CDR1 SGHRS and CDR2 YFSETQ. The CDR3 totals 14 residues. The CDR3 coding sequence is TGCGCCAGCAGCTCAGGGGGACTAGCCGATGAGCAGTTCTTC. It codes for CASSSGGLADEQFF.

V and J are TRBV9 and TRBJ2-5; 13 bases are shared with TRBD2. Germline V gene sequence: CDR1 SGDLS, CDR2 YYNGEE. J gave up 5 bases and V 6 bases, and 19 bases lay outside the gene matches. This CDR3 comprises 19 residues. The CDR3: CASTPNPGTSGTFGETQYF. CDR3 sequence (DNA): TGTGCCAGCACTCCGAACCCCGGGACTAGCGGGACGTTTGGGGAGACCCAGTACTTC.

This clone has a handful of counts. V gene TRBV4-1 combines with J gene TRBJ2-2; D not certain. This CDR3 spans 14 amino acids. Trimming left V 4 bases short and J 1 base short, with 7 bases between. The germline V gene encodes CDR1 MGHRA and CDR2 YSYEKL. The CDR3 reads CASSLVGNTGELFF. Here the CDR3 DNA reads TGCGCCAGCAGCCTTGTAGGGAACACCGGGGAGCTGTTTTTT.

This clone was seen only a few times. The rearrangement uses TRBV9 and TRBJ1-2; a weak D match, TRBD1 (5 bases). There are 14 residues in the CDR3. The V end was cut by 4 bases, the J end by 4 bases, with 14 bases between. The germline CDR1 and CDR2 sequences are SGDLS and YYNGEE. CDR3 DNA sequence: TGTGCCAGCAGCCCACAGAGGGGTGGCTATGGCTACACCTTC. This gives the protein CASSPQRGGYGYTF. Variable domain in full (rest from reference TRBV9 and TRBJ1-2): DSGVTQTPKHLITATGQRVTLRCSPRSGDLSVYWYQQSLDQGLQFLIQYYNGEERAKGNILERFSAQQFPDLHSELNLSSLELGDSALYFCASSPQRGGYGYTFGSGTRLTVV.